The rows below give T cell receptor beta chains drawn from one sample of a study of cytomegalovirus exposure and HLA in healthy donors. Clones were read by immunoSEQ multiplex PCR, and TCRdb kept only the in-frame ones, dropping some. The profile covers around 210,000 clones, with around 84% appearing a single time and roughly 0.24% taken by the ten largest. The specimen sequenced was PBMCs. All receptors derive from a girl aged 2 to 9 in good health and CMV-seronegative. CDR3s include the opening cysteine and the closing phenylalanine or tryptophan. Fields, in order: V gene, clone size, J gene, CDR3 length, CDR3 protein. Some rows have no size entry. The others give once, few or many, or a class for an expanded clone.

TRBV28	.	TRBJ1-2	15	CASSLRIREGYGYTF
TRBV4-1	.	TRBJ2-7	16	CASSQEPAGALWEQYF
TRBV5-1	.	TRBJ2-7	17	CASSLAGTGQGTYEQYF
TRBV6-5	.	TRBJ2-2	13	CASSYWPGGELFF
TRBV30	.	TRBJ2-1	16	CAWSVRWQGLGNEQFF
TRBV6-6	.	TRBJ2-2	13	CASSHRGSGELFF
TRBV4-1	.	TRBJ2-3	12	CASSQDLDTQYF
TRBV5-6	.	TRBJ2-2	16	CASSLAMGLSTGELFF
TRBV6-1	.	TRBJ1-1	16	CASSASGTGLNTEAFF
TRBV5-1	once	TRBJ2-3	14	CASSLTGSKDTQYF
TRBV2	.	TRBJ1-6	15	CASIQGSSYNSPLHF